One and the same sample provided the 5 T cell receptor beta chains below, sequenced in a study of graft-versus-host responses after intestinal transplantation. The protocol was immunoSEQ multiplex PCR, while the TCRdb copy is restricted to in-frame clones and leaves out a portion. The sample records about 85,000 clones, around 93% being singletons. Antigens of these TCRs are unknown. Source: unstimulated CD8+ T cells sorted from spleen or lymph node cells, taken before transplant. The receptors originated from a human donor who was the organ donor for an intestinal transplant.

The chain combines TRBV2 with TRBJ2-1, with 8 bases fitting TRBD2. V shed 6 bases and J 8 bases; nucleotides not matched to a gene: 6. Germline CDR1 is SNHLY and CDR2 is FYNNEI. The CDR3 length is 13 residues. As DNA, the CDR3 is TGTGCCAGCAGACGAGCGGGAGTGGATGAGCAGTTCTTC. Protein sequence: CASRRAGVDEQFF. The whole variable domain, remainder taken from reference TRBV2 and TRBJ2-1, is EPEVTQTPSHQVTQMGQEVILRCVPISNHLYFYWYRQILGQKVEFLVSFYNNEISEKSEIFDDQFSVERPDGSNFTLKIRSTKLEDSAMYFCASRRAGVDEQFFGPGTRLTVL.

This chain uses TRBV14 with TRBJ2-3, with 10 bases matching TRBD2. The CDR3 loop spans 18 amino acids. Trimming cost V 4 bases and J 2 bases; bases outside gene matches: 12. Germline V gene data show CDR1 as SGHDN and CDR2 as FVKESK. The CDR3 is CASSPLPSGGTITDTQYF. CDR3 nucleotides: TGTGCCAGCAGCCCCCTCCCTAGCGGGGGAACTATCACAGATACGCAGTATTTT.

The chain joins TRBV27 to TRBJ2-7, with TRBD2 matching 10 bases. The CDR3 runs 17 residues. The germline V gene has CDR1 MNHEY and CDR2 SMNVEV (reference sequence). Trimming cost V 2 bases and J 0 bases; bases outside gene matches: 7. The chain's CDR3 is CASSLLGTSASSYEQYF. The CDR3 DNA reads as TGTGCCAGCAGTTTACTCGGGACTAGCGCGAGCTCCTACGAGCAGTACTTC.

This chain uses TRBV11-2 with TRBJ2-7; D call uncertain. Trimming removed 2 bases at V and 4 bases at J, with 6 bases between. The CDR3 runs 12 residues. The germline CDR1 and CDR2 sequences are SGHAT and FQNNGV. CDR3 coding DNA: TGTGCCAGCAGCTTACCCTCATACGAGCAGTACTTC. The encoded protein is CASSLPSYEQYF.

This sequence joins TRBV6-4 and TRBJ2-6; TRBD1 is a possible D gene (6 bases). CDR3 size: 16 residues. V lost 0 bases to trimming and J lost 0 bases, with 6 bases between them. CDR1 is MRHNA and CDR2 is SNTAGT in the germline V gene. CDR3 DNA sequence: TGTGCCAGCAGTGACTCAGGGGGCTCTGGGGCCAACGTCCTGACTTTC. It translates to CASSDSGGSGANVLTF.